A single sample is the source of the 25 T cell receptor beta chains below, sequenced in a study of blood T cell repertoires in COVID-19 (dated by TCRdb to between 2020 and 2021). The protocol used for the library was the immunoSEQ multiplex PCR assay. TCRdb's version of the immuneACCESS table is confined to in-frame rearrangements and falls short of the full clone set. An unresolved V gene accounts for under half of the shortfall where checked; the remainder is of unknown origin. For this sample the table gives about 280,000 clones, of which around 90% were detected only once. Roughly 2.9% of the sample is in the top ten clones. Sequencing was done on a sample of PBMCs or T cells enriched from blood (not recorded which). The source of these receptors is a man aged 40-49 years who had been exposed to COVID-19.

This clone was picked up one time. The J gene is TRBJ2-7, the V gene TRBV11-2; 8 bases line up with TRBD1. Trimming cost V 5 bases and J 2 bases; bases outside gene matches: 5. Germline assignment: CDR1 SGHAT and CDR2 FQNNGV. The CDR3 extends over 14 amino acids. CDR3 protein: CASSTQDRAYEQYF. CDR3 sequence (DNA): TGTGCCAGCAGCACCCAGGACAGGGCCTACGAGCAGTACTTC.

This clone was counted a few times. The V call is TRBV7-9, the J call TRBJ2-3; 7 bases line up with TRBD1. The CDR3 sequence is 13 residues long. V trimming: 6 bases; J trimming: 4 bases; junction bases outside the gene matches: 4. Germline CDR1 reads SEHNR; CDR2 reads FQNEAQ (reference sequence). The CDR3 DNA reads as TGTGCCAGCAGGGGCCAGGGGGCAGATACGCAGTATTTT. This codes for CASRGQGADTQYF.

The chain carries TRBV5-6 and TRBJ2-7; D might be TRBD1 (6 bases). The CDR3 contains 13 residues. Trimming removed 5 bases from V and 2 bases from J, with 11 bases in between. CDR1 and CDR2 (germline): SGHDT, YYEEEE. This CDR3 reads CASSQGTAYEQYF. The CDR3 DNA reads TGTGCCAGCAGTCAGGGGACGGCCTACGAGCAGTACTTC.

This sequence joins TRBV7-7 and TRBJ1-2; 7 bases align to TRBD1. Germline CDR1 SSHAT, CDR2 FNYEAQ (reference sequence). This CDR3 is built from 12 residues. The CDR3 coding sequence is TGTGCTAGCGGGACAGAACACTATGGCTACACCTTC. This translates into CASGTEHYGYTF.

The sample holds one count of this clone. The chain carries TRBV7-9 and TRBJ1-1, with D possibly matching TRBD1 (6 bases). The CDR3 spans 17 residues. The ends were cut back, 5 bases at V and 0 bases at J, with 19 bases in the middle. The germline CDR1 and CDR2 sequences are SEHNR and FQNEAQ (reference sequence). CDR3 sequence reads: CASSALTGFTMNTEAFF. The CDR3 DNA follows: TGTGCCAGCAGCGCCTTAACAGGGTTCACTATGAACACTGAAGCTTTCTTT.

This chain links TRBV24-1 with TRBJ2-3; 7 nucleotides match TRBD1. CDR3 length: 15 residues. Trimming cost V 6 bases and J 0 bases; bases outside gene matches: 5. The germline V gene encodes CDR1 KGHDR and CDR2 SFDVKD. The CDR3 is CATSWGTDSTDTQYF. CDR3 nucleotide sequence: TGTGCCACCAGTTGGGGGACAGATAGCACAGATACGCAGTATTTT.

V gene TRBV3-1 (or the pseudogene TRBV3-2) combines with J gene TRBJ2-1; 15 bases map to TRBD2. This CDR3 has 18 residues. From germline, CDR1 is LGHDT and CDR2 YNNKEL (reference sequence). V dropped 3 bases and J dropped 7; count of bases not matched to a gene: 10. CDR3 sequence reads: CASSHRTSGRAIGNEQFF. The DNA of the CDR3 is TGTGCCAGCAGCCACCGGACTAGCGGGAGGGCCATAGGGAATGAGCAGTTCTTC.

The rearrangement uses TRBV7-3 and TRBJ2-2, with 11 nucleotides matching TRBD2. The length of the CDR3 is 18 residues. The germline gives CDR1 SGHTA, CDR2 FQGTGA. J was trimmed by 0 bases and V by 1 base; bases with no gene match: 4. The CDR3 spells CASSLIGSGRANTGELFF. In nucleotides, the CDR3 is TGTGCCAGCAGCTTAATTGGTAGCGGGAGGGCGAACACCGGGGAGCTGTTTTTT.

The chain recombines TRBV18 with TRBJ2-5; weak D call: TRBD1 (6 bases). V was shortened by 3 bases and J by 0 bases, with 11 bases between the two germline ends. The germline CDR1 and CDR2 sequences are KGHSH and LQKENI. This CDR3 has 15 residues. CDR3 in amino acids: CASSPRQAYQETQYF. CDR3 nucleotides: TGTGCCAGCTCACCTAGACAGGCGTACCAAGAGACCCAGTACTTC. The full variable domain, rest sourced from reference TRBV18 and TRBJ2-5, is NAGVMQNPRHLVRRRGQEARLRCSPMKGHSHVYWYRQLPEEGLKFMVYLQKENIIDESGMPKERFSAEFPKEGPSILRIQQVVRGDSAAYFCASSPRQAYQETQYFGPGTRLLVL.

This chain connects TRBV2 to TRBJ1-6; a possible D gene is TRBD1 (5 bases). The CDR3 sequence is 14 residues long. The V and J ends lost 7 bases and 10 bases respectively, with 17 bases between them. Germline CDR1 SNHLY, CDR2 FYNNEI. The CDR3 DNA reads as TGTGCCAGCATCGCAGACCGAGCAGGGTCACCCCTCCACTTT. Translating it yields CASIADRAGSPLHF. Full variable domain (rest looked up from reference TRBV2 and TRBJ1-6): EPEVTQTPSHQVTQMGQEVILRCVPISNHLYFYWYRQILGQKVEFLVSFYNNEISEKSEIFDDQFSVERPDGSNFTLKIRSTKLEDSAMYFCASIADRAGSPLHFGNGTRLTVT.

The rearrangement joins TRBV27 to TRBJ2-7, with D perhaps TRBD2 (5 bases). This CDR3 region has 15 residues. Trimming stripped 6 bases from V and 3 bases from J, with 18 bases between. Germline V gene sequence: CDR1 MNHEY, CDR2 SMNVEV (reference sequence). The CDR3 coding sequence is TGTGCCAGCAGCCTCAGACTCCTGCGGGTCTACGAGCAGTACTTC. Its translation: CASSLRLLRVYEQYF.

This clone occurred a few times. In the same sample, other DNA sequences code for this CDR3. The chain has TRBV6-5 and TRBJ2-7; 9 bases are a match to TRBD1. The germline gives CDR1 MNHEY, CDR2 SVGAGI. The V gene end was trimmed by 2 bases and the J gene end by 4 bases; junction bases not matched to a gene: 0. The CDR3 extends over 13 amino acids. The CDR3 region has the DNA TGTGCCAGCAGTTACGGGACAGGGTACGAGCAGTACTTC. Its translation: CASSYGTGYEQYF.

V and J are TRBV7-3 and TRBJ2-3; D remains ambiguous. V gave up 4 bases and J gave up 0 bases, with 5 bases separating them. Looked up from germline, CDR1 is SGHTA and CDR2 is FQGTGA. This CDR3 contains 13 residues. The CDR3 spells CASSSPSTDTQYF. DNA of the CDR3: TGTGCCAGCAGCTCTCCTAGCACAGATACGCAGTATTTT.

The J gene is TRBJ2-3, the V gene TRBV24-1, with 9 bases that match TRBD1. Looked up from germline, CDR1 is KGHDR and CDR2 is SFDVKD. V lost 10 bases to trimming and J lost 4 bases; unmatched junction nucleotides: 11. This CDR3 region has 15 residues. The CDR3 DNA reads TGTGCCACTACTGTCGGGACAGGGCCTTCAGATACGCAGTATTTT. Translation gives CATTVGTGPSDTQYF.

The rearrangement uses TRBV30 and TRBJ2-7, with a weak D call TRBD2 (6 bases). V was pared by 7 bases and J by 0 bases, with 13 bases between. Germline CDR1 and CDR2: GTSNPN and SVGIG (reference sequence). This CDR3 is 13 amino acids long. The CDR3 sequence is CAFNLGGSYEQYF. In DNA, the CDR3 is TGTGCCTTCAACCTGGGGGGCTCCTACGAGCAGTACTTC.

The V call is TRBV15, the J call TRBJ1-5; TRBD1 agrees at 10 bases. After removal of 6 bases from V and 7 bases from J, the junction contained 9 bases not matched to a gene. CDR1 and CDR2 from the germline V gene are LNHNV and YYDKDF (reference sequence). The length of the CDR3 is 15 residues. Here the CDR3 reads CATRTGTGERQPQHF. The CDR3 nucleotides are TGTGCCACCAGAACCGGGACAGGGGAACGACAGCCCCAGCATTTT.

The chain combines TRBV7-8 with TRBJ2-3; 7 bases agree with TRBD2. J lost 2 bases, V lost 2 bases, and 10 bases had no gene match. There are 17 residues in the CDR3. CDR1 and CDR2 (germline): SGHVS, FQNEAQ. In DNA form, the CDR3 reads TGTGCCAGCAGCTTACCCCGGGATAGCGGGTACACAGATACGCAGTATTTT. Translation: CASSLPRDSGYTDTQYF.

This clone was observed a handful of times. The rearrangement joins TRBV6-5 to TRBJ2-1; 9 bases are a match to TRBD1. The germline V gene has CDR1 MNHEY and CDR2 SVGAGI. The CDR3 loop spans 16 amino acids. V lost 0 bases, J lost 9 bases, and 9 bases stayed unmatched. In DNA, the CDR3 is TGTGCCAGCAGTTACTCCCCGGGACAGGGTCTCGGTGAGCAGTTCTTC. Translating gives CASSYSPGQGLGEQFF.

This chain links TRBV15 with TRBJ1-2; 9 nucleotides agree with TRBD1. The length of the CDR3 is 14 residues. The germline CDR1 and CDR2 sequences are LNHNV and YYDKDF (reference sequence). V shed 3 bases and J 6 bases; nucleotides not matched to a gene: 5. This chain's CDR3 is CATSRSTGGDGYTF. For the CDR3, the DNA is TGTGCCACCAGCAGGTCTACAGGGGGCGATGGCTACACCTTC.

The chain combines TRBV11-2 with TRBJ1-2, with D possibly being TRBD1 (5 bases). There are 16 residues in the CDR3. V lost 1 base and J 8 bases, leaving 20 bases between the germline ends. CDR1 is SGHAT and CDR2 is FQNNGV in the germline V gene. CDR3 amino acids: CASSLVFGGDGFGYTF. CDR3 nucleotide sequence: TGTGCCAGCAGCTTAGTTTTCGGGGGAGATGGGTTCGGCTACACCTTC.

The rearrangement links TRBV4-1 to TRBJ2-1; D possibly corresponds to TRBD2 (5 bases). Germline-derived CDR1 and CDR2 are MGHRA and YSYEKL. CDR3 length: 13 amino acids. Trimming stripped 4 bases from V and 4 bases from J, with 8 bases between. CDR3 DNA: TGCGCCAGCAGCCTAGGCGGGTACAATGAGCAGTTCTTC. It codes for CASSLGGYNEQFF.

The rearrangement uses TRBV14 and TRBJ1-2; D gene ambiguous. The CDR3 has 15 amino acids. Germline lookup yields CDR1 SGHDN and CDR2 FVKESK. V dropped 0 bases and J dropped 4 bases, with 12 bases sitting between them. The CDR3: CASSQERNSLYGYTF. The CDR3, as DNA: TGTGCCAGCAGCCAAGAACGTAACAGCCTCTATGGCTACACCTTC.

The chain joins TRBV4-2 to TRBJ2-1, with D hard to call. The ends were cut back, 2 bases at V and 5 bases at J, with 7 bases in the middle. The CDR3 extends over 13 amino acids. CDR1 LGHNA and CDR2 YNFKEQ come from the germline V gene. As DNA, the CDR3 is TGTGCCAGCAGCCAACCCCCCAACAATGAGCAGTTCTTC. This sequence encodes CASSQPPNNEQFF.

With respect to this clone: The same CDR3 arises from other DNA sequences in this sample as well. This sequence joins TRBV9 and TRBJ2-3, with TRBD1 as a possible D gene (6 bases). The ends were cut back, 0 bases at V and 5 bases at J, with 10 bases in the middle. This CDR3 is built from 14 residues. CDR1 SGDLS and CDR2 YYNGEE come from the germline V gene. The CDR3 here is CASSVGQGRDTQYF. DNA for the CDR3: TGTGCCAGCAGCGTAGGCCAGGGGAGAGATACGCAGTATTTT.

This rearrangement joins TRBV5-1 to TRBJ1-2; 9 bases are shared with TRBD1. Trimming at V came to 0 bases and at J to 4 bases, leaving 4 bases not matched to a gene. CDR1 is SGHRS and CDR2 is YFSETQ in the germline V gene. The CDR3 has 15 residues. For the CDR3, the DNA is TGCGCCAGCAGCTTGGAGGGACAGGGAACCTATGGCTACACCTTC. Amino acid sequence: CASSLEGQGTYGYTF. The full variable domain, with the rest looked up from reference TRBV5-1 and TRBJ1-2, is KAGVTQTPRYLIKTRGQQVTLSCSPISGHRSVSWYQQTPGQGLQFLFEYFSETQRNKGNFPGRFSGRQFSNSRSEMNVSTLELGDSALYLCASSLEGQGTYGYTFGSGTRLTVV.